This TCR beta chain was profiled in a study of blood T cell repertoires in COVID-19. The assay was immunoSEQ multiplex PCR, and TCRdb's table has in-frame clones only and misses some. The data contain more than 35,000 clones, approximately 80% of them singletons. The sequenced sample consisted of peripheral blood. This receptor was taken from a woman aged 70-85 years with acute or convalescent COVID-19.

CDR3 DNA sequence: TGTGCCAGCAGCTTAAGTCTAGCTTATACCGGGGAGCTGTTTTTT. Translation gives CASSLSLAYTGELFF. This chain connects TRBV11-2 to TRBJ2-2; TRBD2 is a possible D gene (5 bases). The germline V gene has CDR1 SGHAT and CDR2 FQNNGV. The germline V and J ends were trimmed by 2 bases and 5 bases, with 12 bases remaining between them. The CDR3 has 15 residues.